The 29 T cell receptor beta chains below come from one sample, sequenced in a study of cytomegalovirus exposure and HLA in healthy donors. Amplification used 60 Vbeta primers and 13 Jbeta primers. Using immunoSEQ multiplex PCR, the repertoire was profiled, and TCRdb retains in-frame clones only, with some absent. This repertoire shows around 100,000 clones, approximately 82% found once; its top ten account for roughly 20%. Sequencing was carried out using PBMCs. All receptors derive from a man under 40 in good health and CMV-seropositive.

The chain is built from TRBV19 and TRBJ1-1, with 8 nucleotides matching TRBD1. With V trimmed by 4 bases and J by 1 base, 2 bases remained unmatched. Germline V gives CDR1 LNHDA, CDR2 SQIVND (reference sequence). This CDR3 spans 14 amino acids. The CDR3 loop is CASSRTGRNTEAFF. The DNA for the CDR3 is TGTGCCAGTAGTAGGACAGGGAGGAACACTGAAGCTTTCTTT.

The chain combines TRBV18 with TRBJ2-3; D gene uncertain. Trimming removed 6 bases at V and 4 bases at J, with 17 bases between. Looked up from germline, CDR1 is KGHSH and CDR2 is LQKENI. The CDR3 is made up of 15 amino acids. This CDR3 is CASSLRLVGSDTQYF. The CDR3 DNA reads TGTGCCAGCTCCCTCCGGCTAGTCGGGTCAGATACGCAGTATTTT.

The V call is TRBV25-1, the J call TRBJ2-1; 7 nucleotides match TRBD2. V dropped 8 bases and J dropped 9; count of bases not matched to a gene: 7. This CDR3 has 12 amino acids. The germline V gene encodes CDR1 MGHDK and CDR2 SYGVNS. The CDR3 nucleotides are TGTGCCAGCTCGACTAGCTGGGTTGAGCAGTTCTTC. It encodes CASSTSWVEQFF. The whole variable domain, remainder taken from reference TRBV25-1 and TRBJ2-1, is EADIYQTPRYLVIGTGKKITLECSQTMGHDKMYWYQQDPGMELHLIHYSYGVNSTEKGDLSSESTVSRIRTEHFPLTLESARPSHTSQYLCASSTSWVEQFFGPGTRLTVL.

This clone was detected only once. The chain couples TRBV5-5 to TRBJ1-3; D is undetermined. Germline V lookup: CDR1 SGHKS, CDR2 YYEKEE (reference sequence). The CDR3 length is 14 residues. Trimming cost V 1 base and J 4 bases, with 9 bases left between them. CDR3 protein: CASSLPGVGNTIYF. CDR3 coding DNA: TGTGCCAGCAGCTTGCCCGGGGTCGGAAACACCATATATTTT.

V usage is TRBV11-2 and J usage is TRBJ2-7, with 8 bases lining up with TRBD1. This CDR3 has 12 amino acids. Germline assignment: CDR1 SGHAT and CDR2 FQNNGV. After removal of 5 bases from V and 6 bases from J, the junction contained 3 bases not matched to a gene. The CDR3: CASSADRAEQYF. Here the CDR3 DNA reads TGTGCCAGCAGCGCGGACAGGGCCGAGCAGTACTTC.

The chain combines TRBV5-4 with TRBJ1-2; weak D call: TRBD1 (5 bases). V lost 2 bases to trimming and J lost 4 bases, with 9 bases between them. In germline, CDR1 is SGHNT, CDR2 YYREEE (reference sequence). This CDR3 is built from 13 residues. CDR3 sequence reads: CASSFGGIYGYTF. CDR3 DNA: TGTGCCAGCAGCTTCGGGGGGATCTATGGCTACACCTTC.

The chain has TRBV28 and TRBJ2-6, with D uncertain. Deletions cut 5 bases from V and 3 bases from J, with 8 bases between. Germline-derived CDR1 and CDR2 are MDHEN and SYDVKM. CDR3 length: 14 residues. This chain's CDR3 is CASSTRVGANVLTF. DNA of the CDR3: TGTGCCAGCAGTACCCGGGTTGGGGCCAACGTCCTGACTTTC. The variable domain in full, with the rest retrieved from reference TRBV28 and TRBJ2-6, is DVKVTQSSRYLVKRTGEKVFLECVQDMDHENMFWYRQDPGLGLRLIYFSYDVKMKEKGDIPEGYSVSREKKERFSLILESASTNQTSMYLCASSTRVGANVLTFGAGSRLTVL.

The rearrangement uses TRBV28 and TRBJ1-5, with TRBD1 matching over 9 bases. Germline loops: CDR1 MDHEN, CDR2 SYDVKM. This CDR3 has 15 residues. V was pared by 5 bases and J by 5 bases, with 7 bases of the junction left unmatched. In nucleotides, the CDR3 is TGTGCCAGCAGTCGGGACAGGGAAGGGGATCAGCCCCAGCATTTT. This sequence encodes CASSRDREGDQPQHF.

V usage is TRBV5-1 and J usage is TRBJ2-7, with 14 bases matching TRBD2. The V gene's germline CDR1 is SGHRS and CDR2 YFSETQ. V lost 4 bases, J lost 2 bases, and 2 bases stayed unmatched. The CDR3 is made up of 15 amino acids. CDR3 sequence (DNA): TGCGCCAGCAGCCCGGGACTAGCGGGGGCCTACGAGCAGTACTTC. Protein sequence: CASSPGLAGAYEQYF.

The chain carries TRBV7-9 and TRBJ2-3; tentative D call: TRBD2 (7 bases). Per the germline V gene, CDR1 is SEHNR and CDR2 is FQNEAQ (reference sequence). The CDR3 contains 16 residues. The V gene lost 0 bases and the J gene lost 1 base, with 11 bases spanning the gap. The CDR3 region has the DNA TGTGCCAGCAGCTTAGCGGCGGGGGCCGGCACAGATACGCAGTATTTT. As protein: CASSLAAGAGTDTQYF.

V and J are TRBV6-1 and TRBJ2-7, with D possibly TRBD2 on 5 matching bases. Germline CDR1 reads MNHNS; CDR2 reads SASEGT. Trimming took off 1 base at V and 1 base at J, with 14 bases between the two ends. The CDR3 extends over 16 amino acids. The CDR3 region is CASSEGVGEASYEQYV. The CDR3 DNA follows: TGTGCCAGCAGTGAAGGAGTGGGAGAAGCGTCCTACGAGCAGTACGTC.

The chain employs TRBV7-6 and TRBJ1-3, with D maybe TRBD1 (5 bases). Germline-derived CDR1 and CDR2 are SGHVS and FNYEAQ. V was clipped by 5 bases and J by 1 base, with 15 bases between them. This CDR3 region has 16 residues. The CDR3 reads CASSPRPGDSGNTIYF. CDR3 bases: TGTGCCAGCAGCCCCAGACCGGGGGATTCTGGAAACACCATATATTTT.

The CDR3 DNA sequence: TGTGCTAGTGGTTTAGGACAGGGAGGGTTCACAGATACGCAGTATTTT. It yields the protein CASGLGQGGFTDTQYF. The V and J genes are TRBV12-5 and TRBJ2-3; a possible D gene is TRBD1 (8 bases). The CDR3 totals 16 residues. Looked up from germline, CDR1 is LGHNT and CDR2 is FRNRAP. The V end was cut by 3 bases, the J end by 2 bases, with 15 bases between.

This chain connects TRBV19 to TRBJ2-5, with TRBD1 matching 8 bases. The CDR3 sequence is 11 residues long. Germline CDR1 reads LNHDA; CDR2 reads SQIVND (reference sequence). V gave up 8 bases and J gave up 4 bases; unmatched junction bases: 0. The CDR3 region is CASGQGETQYF. CDR3 nucleotides: TGTGCCAGTGGACAGGGAGAGACCCAGTACTTC. The entire variable domain, with the rest obtained from reference TRBV19 and TRBJ2-5, is as follows: DGGITQSPKYLFRKEGQNVTLSCEQNLNHDAMYWYRQDPGQGLRLIYYSQIVNDFQKGDIAEGYSVSREKKESFPLTVTSAQKNPTAFYLCASGQGETQYFGPGTRLLVL.

The chain joins TRBV2 to TRBJ1-1; D gene unclear. The V gene lost 0 bases and the J gene lost 5 bases, with 16 bases spanning the gap. Germline values: CDR1 SNHLY, CDR2 FYNNEI. This CDR3 contains 16 residues. CDR3 sequence reads: CASSEALRWEKTEAFF. The CDR3 region has the DNA TGTGCCAGCAGTGAAGCGCTTCGGTGGGAGAAGACTGAAGCTTTCTTT.

The genes are TRBV5-1 and TRBJ2-5; weak D call: TRBD2 (6 bases). CDR1 is SGHRS and CDR2 is YFSETQ in the germline V gene. The CDR3 covers 14 residues. The V end was cut by 0 bases, the J end by 7 bases, with 13 bases between. CDR3 sequence (DNA): TGCGCCAGCAGCTTGGACAGCCTGGGGGGGACCCAGTACTTC. Protein sequence: CASSLDSLGGTQYF.

The chain uses TRBV6-1 and TRBJ2-7, with TRBD1 identical over 10 bases. V gave up 5 bases and J gave up 4 bases; unmatched junction bases: 2. The CDR3 loop spans 13 amino acids. The germline gives CDR1 MNHNS, CDR2 SASEGT. CDR3 DNA: TGTGCCAGCAGTTCGGACAGGGGGTACGAGCAGTACTTC. Translating gives CASSSDRGYEQYF.

This clone was counted a few times. Here the CDR3 DNA reads TGTGCCAGCTCACCCCCGAATGGGGCGGTCGAAAAACTGTTTTTT. It codes for CASSPPNGAVEKLFF. V usage is TRBV18 and J usage is TRBJ1-4, with TRBD1 as a possible D gene (5 bases). This CDR3 is 15 amino acids long. Looked up from germline, CDR1 is KGHSH and CDR2 is LQKENI. The V gene lost 3 bases and the J gene lost 8 bases, with 16 bases spanning the gap.

The rearrangement joins TRBV6-1 to TRBJ1-1; D gene uncertain. The germline gives CDR1 MNHNS, CDR2 SASEGT. Trimming left V 7 bases short and J 1 base short, with 13 bases between. The CDR3 extends over 14 amino acids. CDR3 sequence reads: CASTNPTANTEAFF. CDR3 DNA: TGTGCCAGCACGAATCCGACTGCGAACACTGAAGCTTTCTTT.

This clone was recorded only once. At the DNA level, this CDR3 is encoded by other sequences in the same sample as well. This sequence joins TRBV6-6 and TRBJ1-3; tentatively, D is TRBD1 (5 bases). Trimming cost V 0 bases and J 0 bases, with 6 bases left between them. CDR3 size: 15 residues. Germline V lookup: CDR1 MNHNY, CDR2 SVGAGI (reference sequence). CDR3 protein: CASSYSTGSGNTIYF. As DNA, the CDR3 is TGTGCCAGCAGTTACTCAACAGGCTCTGGAAACACCATATATTTT.

The sample holds a few counts of this clone. The J gene is TRBJ1-5, the V gene TRBV30; D perhaps matches TRBD1 (6 bases). This CDR3 is 14 amino acids long. V was shortened by 2 bases and J by 2 bases, with 10 bases between the two germline ends. CDR1 and CDR2 (germline): GTSNPN, SVGIG (reference sequence). The CDR3 coding sequence is TGTGCCTGGAGTTCCCGACAGGGCAATCAGCCCCAGCATTTT. As protein: CAWSSRQGNQPQHF.

The chain is built from TRBV5-1 and TRBJ2-1; D possibly corresponds to TRBD2 (6 bases). Germline CDR1 and CDR2: SGHRS and YFSETQ. Between the trimmed V and J ends, which lost 2 bases and 10 bases, there was a span of 13 bases. This CDR3 spans 13 amino acids. The CDR3 sequence: CASSFSEGKEQFF. CDR3 bases: TGCGCCAGCAGCTTCTCGGAGGGAAAAGAGCAGTTCTTC.

CDR3 region: CASSQDLGTGVEKLFF. In DNA, the CDR3 is TGCGCCAGCAGCCAAGATTTAGGGACAGGGGTAGAAAAACTGTTTTTT. This chain connects TRBV4-1 to TRBJ1-4; 10 bases map to TRBD1. In germline, CDR1 is MGHRA, CDR2 YSYEKL. CDR3 size: 16 residues. V was pared by 0 bases and J by 8 bases, with 6 bases of the junction left unmatched.

CDR3 in amino acids: CAISESRYEQFF. The CDR3 nucleotides are TGTGCCATCAGTGAGTCGAGATATGAGCAGTTCTTC. This rearrangement joins TRBV10-3 to TRBJ2-1, with D uncertain. Per the germline V gene, CDR1 is ENHRY and CDR2 is SYGVKD. The length of the CDR3 is 12 residues. Trimming cost V 0 bases and J 8 bases, with 5 bases left between them.

V gene TRBV18 combines with J gene TRBJ1-1, with TRBD1 matching 7 bases. V dropped 0 bases and J dropped 11; count of bases not matched to a gene: 6. The germline gives CDR1 KGHSH, CDR2 LQKENI. This CDR3 is built from 13 residues. The CDR3 DNA is TGTGCCAGCTCACCACCCGACAGGGAAGGGGCTTTCTTT. Its protein is CASSPPDREGAFF.

This chain joins TRBV5-4 and TRBJ1-2; 7 nucleotides agree with TRBD1. The CDR3 extends over 15 amino acids. Per the germline V gene, CDR1 is SGHNT and CDR2 is YYREEE (reference sequence). The ends lost 3 bases at V and 2 bases at J; junction bases unmatched: 7. In nucleotides, the CDR3 is TGTGCCAGCAGCTCTGCCCGGGACAGCAACTATGGCTACACCTTC. This encodes CASSSARDSNYGYTF.

This rearrangement joins TRBV29-1 to TRBJ2-3, with 8 bases matching TRBD2. This CDR3 has 14 residues. Germline CDR1 and CDR2: SQVTM and ANQGSEA. V was pared by 1 base and J by 3 bases, with 3 bases of the junction left unmatched. Here the CDR3 reads CSVEGASGTDTQYF. In nucleotides, the CDR3 is TGCAGCGTTGAAGGGGCTAGCGGGACAGATACGCAGTATTTT.

This clone was detected only a few times. The rearrangement joins TRBV7-8 to TRBJ2-7; 7 bases align to TRBD2. CDR1 and CDR2 from the germline V gene are SGHVS and FQNEAQ. This CDR3 region has 15 residues. The V segment lost 8 bases and the J segment 0 bases; nucleotides outside the gene matches: 10. The CDR3 protein is CASASPWGGSYEQYF. Here the CDR3 DNA reads TGTGCCAGCGCGTCACCTTGGGGGGGCTCCTACGAGCAGTACTTC.

J is TRBJ2-2 and V is TRBV5-1; no definite D call. Trimming removed 4 bases at V and 3 bases at J, with 10 bases between. Looked up from germline, CDR1 is SGHRS and CDR2 is YFSETQ. There are 14 residues in the CDR3. The CDR3 loop is CASSLRQYTGELFF. The CDR3 DNA reads as TGCGCCAGCAGCCTTCGTCAGTACACCGGGGAGCTGTTTTTT.